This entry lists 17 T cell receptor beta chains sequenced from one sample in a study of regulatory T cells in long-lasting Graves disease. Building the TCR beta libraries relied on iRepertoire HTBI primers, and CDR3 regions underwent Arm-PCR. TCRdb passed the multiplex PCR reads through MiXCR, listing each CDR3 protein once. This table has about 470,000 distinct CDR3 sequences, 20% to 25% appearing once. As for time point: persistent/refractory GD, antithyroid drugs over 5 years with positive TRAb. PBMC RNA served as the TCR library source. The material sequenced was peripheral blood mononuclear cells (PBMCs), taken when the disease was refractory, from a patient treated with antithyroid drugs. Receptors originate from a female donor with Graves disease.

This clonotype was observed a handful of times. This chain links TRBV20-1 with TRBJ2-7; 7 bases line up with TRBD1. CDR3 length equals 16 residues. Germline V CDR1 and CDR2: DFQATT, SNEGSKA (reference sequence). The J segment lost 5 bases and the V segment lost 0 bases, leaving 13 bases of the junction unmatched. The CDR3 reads CSARDGQVGFYDEQYF. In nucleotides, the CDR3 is TGCAGTGCTAGAGATGGACAGGTTGGGTTTTATGACGAGCAGTACTTC.

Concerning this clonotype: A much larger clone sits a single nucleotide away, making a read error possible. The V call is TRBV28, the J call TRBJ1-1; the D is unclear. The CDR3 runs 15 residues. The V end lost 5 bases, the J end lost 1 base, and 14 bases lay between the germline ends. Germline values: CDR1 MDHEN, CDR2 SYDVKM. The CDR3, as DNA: TGTGCCAGCAGTGAAGGCCAGGACCGGAACACTGAAGCTTTCTTT. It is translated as CASSEGQDRNTEAFF.

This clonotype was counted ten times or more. For the CDR3, the DNA is TGTGCCAGCAGCCCTAGCCAAGAGACCCAGTACTTC. Translation: CASSPSQETQYF. The rearrangement links TRBV18 to TRBJ2-5; no reliable D call. This CDR3 has 12 amino acids. The V end lost 8 bases, the J end lost 1 base, and 8 bases lay between the germline ends. CDR1 is KGHSH and CDR2 is LQKENI in the germline V gene.

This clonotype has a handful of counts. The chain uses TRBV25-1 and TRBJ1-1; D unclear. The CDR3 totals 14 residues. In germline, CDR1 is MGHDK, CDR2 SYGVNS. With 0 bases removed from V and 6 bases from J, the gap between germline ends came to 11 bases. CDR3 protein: CASSEYEDAAEAFF. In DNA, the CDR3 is TGTGCCAGCAGTGAATATGAGGATGCAGCTGAAGCTTTCTTT.

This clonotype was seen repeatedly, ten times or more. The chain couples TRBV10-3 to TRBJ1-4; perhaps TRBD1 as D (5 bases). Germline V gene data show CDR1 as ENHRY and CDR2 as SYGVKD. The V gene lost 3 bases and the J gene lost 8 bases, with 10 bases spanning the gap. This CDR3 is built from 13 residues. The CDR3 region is CAISEIAGEKLFF. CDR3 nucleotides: TGTGCCATCAGTGAAATAGCAGGGGAAAAACTGTTTTTT.

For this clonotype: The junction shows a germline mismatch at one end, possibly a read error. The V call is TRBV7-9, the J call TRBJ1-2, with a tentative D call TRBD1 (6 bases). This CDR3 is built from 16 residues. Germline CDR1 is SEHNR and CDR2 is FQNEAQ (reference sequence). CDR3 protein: CASSPMFGGGPGGFTF. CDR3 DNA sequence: TGTGCCAGCAGCCCCATGTTTGGAGGGGGTCCCGGAGGCTTCACCTTC.

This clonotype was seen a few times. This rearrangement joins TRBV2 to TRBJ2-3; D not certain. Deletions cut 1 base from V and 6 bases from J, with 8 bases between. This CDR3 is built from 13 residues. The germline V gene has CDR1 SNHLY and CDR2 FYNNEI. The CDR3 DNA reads TGTGCCAGCAGTGAAGGACTTCACGATACGCAGTATTTT. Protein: CASSEGLHDTQYF.

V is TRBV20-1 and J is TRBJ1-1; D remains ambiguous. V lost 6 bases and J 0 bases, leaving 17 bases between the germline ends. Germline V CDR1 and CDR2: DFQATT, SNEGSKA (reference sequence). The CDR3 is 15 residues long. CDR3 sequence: CSAPKKAELNTEAFF. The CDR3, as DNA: TGCAGTGCGCCAAAGAAGGCGGAGTTGAACACTGAAGCTTTCTTT.

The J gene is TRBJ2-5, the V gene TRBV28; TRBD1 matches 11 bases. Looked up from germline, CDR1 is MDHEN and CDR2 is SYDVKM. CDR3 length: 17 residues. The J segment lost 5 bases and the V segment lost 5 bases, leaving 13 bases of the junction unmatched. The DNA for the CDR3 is TGTGCCAGCAGTCGATGGGGGGGACAGGGGGGGAGGGAGACCCAGTACTTC. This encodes CASSRWGGQGGRETQYF.

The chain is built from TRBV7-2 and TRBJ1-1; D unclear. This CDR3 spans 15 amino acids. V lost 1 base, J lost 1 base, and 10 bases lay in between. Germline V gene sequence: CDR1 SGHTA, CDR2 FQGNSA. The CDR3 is CASSLVIDGNTEAFF. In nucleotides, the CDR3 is TGTGCCAGCAGCTTAGTAATAGACGGGAACACTGAAGCTTTCTTT.

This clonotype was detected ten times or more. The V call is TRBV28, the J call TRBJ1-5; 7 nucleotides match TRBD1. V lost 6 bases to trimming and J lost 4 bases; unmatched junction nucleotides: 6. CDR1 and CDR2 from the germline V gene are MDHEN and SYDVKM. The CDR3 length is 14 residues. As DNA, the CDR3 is TGTGCCAGCAGGATACAGGGGCCAAATCAGCCCCAGCATTTT. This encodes CASRIQGPNQPQHF.

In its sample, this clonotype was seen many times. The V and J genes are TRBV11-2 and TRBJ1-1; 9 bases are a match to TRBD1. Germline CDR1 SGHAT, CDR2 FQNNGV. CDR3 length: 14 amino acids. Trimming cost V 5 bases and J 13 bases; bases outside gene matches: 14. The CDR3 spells CASSVRTGVHWVFF. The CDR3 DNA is TGTGCCAGCAGCGTGAGGACAGGGGTACATTGGGTTTTCTTT. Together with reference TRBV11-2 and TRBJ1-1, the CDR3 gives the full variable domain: EAGVAQSPRYKIIEKRQSVAFWCNPISGHATLYWYQQILGQGPKLLIQFQNNGVVDDSQLPKDRFSAERLKGVDSTLKIQPAKLEDSAVYLCASSVRTGVHWVFFGQGTRLTVV.

The CDR3 sequence is CASGHAGGLDEQFF. The DNA for the CDR3 is TGTGCCAGCGGTCATGCGGGGGGCCTCGATGAGCAGTTCTTC. The rearrangement links TRBV6-2 or TRBV6-3 to TRBJ2-1; 8 bases fit TRBD2. V lost 8 bases, J lost 8 bases, and 11 bases stayed unmatched. Germline V gives CDR1 MNHEY, CDR2 SVGEGT. The CDR3 covers 14 residues.

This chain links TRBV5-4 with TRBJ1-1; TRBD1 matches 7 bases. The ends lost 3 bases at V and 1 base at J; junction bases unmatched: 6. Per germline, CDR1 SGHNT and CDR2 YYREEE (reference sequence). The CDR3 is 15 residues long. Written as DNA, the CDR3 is TGTGCCAGCAGCTCCCCTAGACAGGGGAACACTGAAGCTTTCTTT. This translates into CASSSPRQGNTEAFF.

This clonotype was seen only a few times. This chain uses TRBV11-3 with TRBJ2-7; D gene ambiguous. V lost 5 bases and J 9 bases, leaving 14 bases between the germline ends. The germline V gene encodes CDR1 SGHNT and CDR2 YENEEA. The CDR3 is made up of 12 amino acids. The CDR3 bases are TGTGCCAGCAGCCCCCGAGAGGCCACGCAGTACTTC. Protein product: CASSPREATQYF.

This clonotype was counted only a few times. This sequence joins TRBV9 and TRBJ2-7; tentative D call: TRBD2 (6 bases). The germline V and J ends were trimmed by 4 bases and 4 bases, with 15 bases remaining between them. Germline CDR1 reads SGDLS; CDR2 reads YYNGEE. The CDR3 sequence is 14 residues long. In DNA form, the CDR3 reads TGTGCCAGCAGCAGTAGCGGAGCCCTTTACGAGCAGTACTTC. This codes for CASSSSGALYEQYF.

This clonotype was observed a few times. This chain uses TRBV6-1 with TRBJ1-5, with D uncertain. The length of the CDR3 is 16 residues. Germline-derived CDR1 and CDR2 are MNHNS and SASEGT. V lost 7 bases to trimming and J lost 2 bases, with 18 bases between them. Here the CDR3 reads CASKRSGPSGNQPQHF. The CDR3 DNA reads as TGTGCCAGCAAGCGTTCGGGCCCCTCGGGCAATCAGCCCCAGCATTTT.